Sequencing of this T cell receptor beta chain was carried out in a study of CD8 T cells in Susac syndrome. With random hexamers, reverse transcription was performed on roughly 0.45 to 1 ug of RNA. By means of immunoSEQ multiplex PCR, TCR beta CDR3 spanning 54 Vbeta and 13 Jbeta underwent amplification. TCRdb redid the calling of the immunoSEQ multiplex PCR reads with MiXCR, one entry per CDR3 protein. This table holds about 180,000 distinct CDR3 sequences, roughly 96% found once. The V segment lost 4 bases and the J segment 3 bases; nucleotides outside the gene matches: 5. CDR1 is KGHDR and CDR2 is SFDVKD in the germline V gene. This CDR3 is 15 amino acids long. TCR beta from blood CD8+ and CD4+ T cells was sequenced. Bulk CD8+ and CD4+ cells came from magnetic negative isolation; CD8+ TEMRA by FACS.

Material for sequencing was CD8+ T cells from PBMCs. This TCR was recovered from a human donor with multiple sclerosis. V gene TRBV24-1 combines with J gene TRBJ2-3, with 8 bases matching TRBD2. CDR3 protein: CATSEGTSWTDTQYF. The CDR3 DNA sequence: TGTGCCACCAGTGAAGGGACTAGTTGGACAGATACGCAGTATTTT.